Below are 28 T cell receptor beta chains sequenced from a single sample in a study of patients and donors after allogeneic stem cell transplantation. TCRdb processed the RT-PCR reads anew with MiXCR; each CDR3 protein has one entry. The data show more than 150,000 distinct CDR3 sequences, 41% seen once. Specimen: blood, either unsorted or a sorted T cell fraction (not recorded which). These receptor sequences come from a human donor who was either an allogeneic HSCT recipient or a stem cell or donor lymphocyte infusion donor (not recorded which). It is not recorded whose cells these are; they may come from a transplant donor.

V usage is TRBV25-1 and J usage is TRBJ2-7, with 7 bases that match TRBD2. V trimming: 8 bases; J trimming: 7 bases; junction bases outside the gene matches: 5. CDR3 length equals 11 residues. The germline CDR1 and CDR2 sequences are MGHDK and SYGVNS. CDR3 protein: CASFPGGEQYF. The CDR3 DNA sequence: TGTGCCAGCTTCCCCGGGGGGGAGCAGTACTTC.

There are a few counts of this clonotype. This chain links TRBV7-2 with TRBJ1-1, with D perhaps TRBD1 (5 bases). V lost 3 bases, J lost 4 bases, and 9 bases lay in between. CDR1 is SGHTA, CDR2 FQGNSA, per germline. The CDR3 extends over 13 amino acids. CDR3 bases: TGTGCCAGCAGCTTCGCGGGGGGCACTGAAGCTTTCTTT. It yields the protein CASSFAGGTEAFF.

The chain links TRBV4-2 to TRBJ2-1, with D tentatively TRBD2 (6 bases). CDR3 length equals 14 residues. V lost 2 bases, J lost 8 bases, and 13 bases lay in between. CDR1 LGHNA and CDR2 YNFKEQ come from the germline V gene. The DNA of the CDR3 is TGTGCCAGCAGCCAACCTAAACAGCGGGATGAGCAGTTCTTC. It specifies CASSQPKQRDEQFF.

This chain links TRBV6-6 with TRBJ2-7, with D unresolved. This CDR3 region has 14 residues. V lost 0 bases to trimming and J lost 2 bases, with 8 bases between them. Germline values: CDR1 MNHNY, CDR2 SVGAGI (reference sequence). In DNA, the CDR3 is TGTGCCAGCAGTTACTCCACGGGTACCTACGAGCAGTACTTC. This encodes CASSYSTGTYEQYF.

The chain uses TRBV19 and TRBJ1-5, with TRBD1 as a possible D gene (5 bases). Trimming took off 0 bases at V and 2 bases at J, with 17 bases between the two ends. This CDR3 spans 18 amino acids. Germline V gene data show CDR1 as LNHDA and CDR2 as SQIVND (reference sequence). This chain's CDR3 is CASSIDRGALGGNQPQHF. CDR3 sequence (DNA): TGTGCCAGTAGTATAGATCGAGGTGCCCTGGGGGGCAATCAGCCCCAGCATTTT.

The chain uses TRBV21-1 and TRBJ1-5; TRBD1 reflects the table's D call only, with no check against the DNA. TRBV21-1 is noted as a pseudogene. This CDR3 has 14 residues. The CDR3 sequence is CASVQIPGGQPQHF. CDR3 bases: TGTGCCAGCGTACAGATTCCGGGGGGTCAGCCCCAGCATTTT.

Concerning this clonotype itself: This may be a read error, as it is one base from a much larger clone. This rearrangement joins TRBV12-3 or TRBV12-4 to TRBJ1-2; D call uncertain. Trimming shortened V by 5 bases and J by 4 bases, and 11 bases separated the two germline ends. CDR3 length: 13 residues. This CDR3 is CASSLGVTYGYTF. The CDR3 DNA reads TGTGCCAGCAGTCTCGGGGTCACCTATGGCTACACCTTC.

This clonotype was seen only a few times. The chain employs TRBV20-1 and TRBJ1-5; no clear D. The CDR3 is made up of 15 amino acids. The germline gives CDR1 DFQATT, CDR2 SNEGSKA (reference sequence). V lost 3 bases and J 0 bases, leaving 12 bases between the germline ends. Here the CDR3 DNA reads TGCAGTGCTAGTCCAGGCGCCTATAGCAATCAGCCCCAGCATTTT. It yields the protein CSASPGAYSNQPQHF.

The J gene is TRBJ1-2, the V gene TRBV29-1, with 7 bases lining up with TRBD1. The CDR3 totals 12 residues. In germline, CDR1 is SQVTM, CDR2 ANQGSEA. J was trimmed by 4 bases and V by 6 bases; bases with no gene match: 5. This CDR3 reads CSVGRTGYGYTF. The DNA for the CDR3 is TGCAGCGTCGGACGGACAGGCTATGGCTACACCTTC.

CDR3 DNA: TGCAGTGCTAGCCCCCACAGGGGGCTGAATTCCTACGAGCAGTACTTC. Translating it yields CSASPHRGLNSYEQYF. The chain links TRBV20-1 to TRBJ2-7; 9 bases are a match to TRBD1. In germline, CDR1 is DFQATT, CDR2 SNEGSKA (reference sequence). CDR3 length equals 16 residues. The junction had 10 bases not matched to a gene; V was cut back by 3 bases and J by 1 base.

This clonotype was seen more than once but under ten times. This chain uses TRBV6-5 with TRBJ1-5; a weak D match, TRBD1 (5 bases). Germline CDR1 and CDR2: MNHEY and SVGAGI. Trimming removed 7 bases at V and 5 bases at J, with 15 bases between. The CDR3 is made up of 14 amino acids. The CDR3 coding sequence is TGTGCCAGCAAAGGAGCAGGGCGATATCAGCCCCAGCATTTT. Its translation: CASKGAGRYQPQHF.

The gene calls are TRBV7-9 and TRBJ2-7; D is possibly TRBD1 or TRBD2 (5 bases each). The germline V gene has CDR1 SEHNR and CDR2 FQNEAQ (reference sequence). This CDR3 has 15 residues. V lost 5 bases to trimming and J lost 0 bases, with 14 bases between them. Here the CDR3 reads CASSTTGTSSYEQYF. The CDR3 DNA reads as TGTGCCAGCAGCACCACCGGGACCAGCTCCTACGAGCAGTACTTC.

This clonotype was seen a few times. The chain joins TRBV4-3 to TRBJ2-3; a weak D match, TRBD2 (5 bases). CDR1 and CDR2 (germline): LGHNA, YSLEER. The CDR3 length is 14 residues. V dropped 4 bases and J dropped 5 bases, with 13 bases sitting between them. CDR3: CASSPSTGLDTQYF. The CDR3 bases are TGCGCCAGCAGCCCCTCTACGGGGTTAGATACGCAGTATTTT.

The chain joins TRBV28 to TRBJ2-7; 11 bases match TRBD2. V trimming: 5 bases; J trimming: 6 bases; junction bases outside the gene matches: 9. Per germline, CDR1 MDHEN and CDR2 SYDVKM. The CDR3 spans 15 residues. The CDR3 loop reads CASSLGTSGYREQYF. CDR3 DNA sequence: TGTGCCAGCAGTCTAGGGACTAGCGGATATCGCGAGCAGTACTTC.

This clonotype has more than one count but fewer than ten. J is TRBJ2-5 and V is TRBV29-1, with a tentative D call TRBD1 (5 bases). This CDR3 region has 16 residues. CDR1 is SQVTM, CDR2 ANQGSEA, per germline. V lost 2 bases, J lost 0 bases, and 16 bases lay in between. CDR3 sequence reads: CSVEYPNLRDQETQYF. The CDR3 nucleotides are TGCAGCGTTGAATACCCAAACCTCAGGGACCAAGAGACCCAGTACTTC.

Only a few counts were recorded for this clonotype. The chain joins TRBV12-3 or TRBV12-4 to TRBJ2-7; D possibly corresponds to TRBD2 (6 bases). The V gene lost 6 bases and the J gene lost 0 bases, with 18 bases spanning the gap. The length of the CDR3 is 16 residues. CDR3 protein: CASRGEGRGASYEQYF. CDR3 sequence (DNA): TGTGCCAGCAGAGGGGAAGGTCGCGGGGCCTCCTACGAGCAGTACTTC.

This chain links TRBV7-9 with TRBJ2-2; 12 positions match TRBD2. Germline V gene data show CDR1 as SEHNR and CDR2 as FQNEAQ (reference sequence). V lost 7 bases and J lost 6; bases outside the gene matches: 6. This CDR3 is built from 15 residues. CDR3 coding DNA: TGTGCCAGCACCCTAGCGGGAGGGCGAGCCGGGGAGCTGTTTTTT. As protein: CASTLAGGRAGELFF.

This chain links TRBV12-3 or TRBV12-4 with TRBJ1-3; no definite D call. This CDR3 is built from 15 residues. The V gene lost 1 base and the J gene lost 0 bases, with 7 bases spanning the gap. CDR3 residues: CASSLGTPSGNTIYF. The CDR3 DNA reads as TGTGCCAGCAGTTTAGGTACCCCCTCTGGAAACACCATATATTTT.

This chain uses TRBV7-7 with TRBJ2-5, with D possibly matching TRBD2 (6 bases). Trimming removed 5 bases at V and 5 bases at J, with 18 bases between. This CDR3 comprises 15 residues. From germline, CDR1 is SSHAT and CDR2 FNYEAQ (reference sequence). CDR3 sequence (DNA): TGTGCCAGCAGCCTGTTAGCGGACCCAAGGGAGACCCAGTACTTC. Amino acids: CASSLLADPRETQYF.

In DNA form, the CDR3 reads TGTGCCAGCAGCTTAGGCGGGGGACGCACAGATACGCAGTATTTT. This gives the protein CASSLGGGRTDTQYF. The chain has TRBV7-6 and TRBJ2-3; 7 positions match TRBD2. Trimming cost V 1 base and J 1 base; bases outside gene matches: 2. The CDR3 contains 15 residues. CDR1 and CDR2 from the germline V gene are SGHVS and FNYEAQ.

This clonotype showed up just a few times. The chain employs TRBV29-1 and TRBJ2-3; D gene unclear. Trimming cost V 2 bases and J 1 base, with 7 bases left between them. Germline loops: CDR1 SQVTM, CDR2 ANQGSEA. This CDR3 region has 13 residues. The CDR3 protein is CSVEPQGTDTQYF. DNA for the CDR3: TGCAGCGTTGAACCCCAGGGCACAGATACGCAGTATTTT.

This clonotype was seen a few times. This rearrangement joins TRBV7-3 to TRBJ1-6; no reliable D call. Deletions cut 1 base from V and 3 bases from J, with 7 bases between. There are 15 residues in the CDR3. Germline loops: CDR1 SGHTA, CDR2 FQGTGA. In DNA form, the CDR3 reads TGTGCCAGCAGCTTAATGGGGTACTATAATTCACCCCTCCACTTT. Residues: CASSLMGYYNSPLHF. Supplemented by reference TRBV7-3 and TRBJ1-6, the full variable domain reads GAGVSQTPSNKVTEKGKYVELRCDPISGHTALYWYRQSLGQGPEFLIYFQGTGAADDSGLPNDRFFAVRPEGSVSTLKIQRTERGDSAVYLCASSLMGYYNSPLHFGNGTRLTVT.

The chain is built from TRBV7-9 and TRBJ1-1, with D unclear. The CDR3 is 13 amino acids. The V gene's germline CDR1 is SEHNR and CDR2 FQNEAQ (reference sequence). The germline V and J ends were trimmed by 5 bases and 3 bases, with 10 bases remaining between them. The CDR3 region is CASSVHLDTEAFF. CDR3 nucleotides: TGTGCCAGCAGCGTACACTTAGACACTGAAGCTTTCTTT. Variable domain in full (rest from reference TRBV7-9 and TRBJ1-1): DTGVSQNPRHKITKRGQNVTFRCDPISEHNRLYWYRQTLGQGPEFLTYFQNEAQLEKSRLLSDRFSAERPKGSFSTLEIQRTEQGDSAMYLCASSVHLDTEAFFGQGTRLTVV.

V usage is TRBV18 and J usage is TRBJ1-2, with D unresolved. This CDR3 is built from 13 residues. The germline V gene encodes CDR1 KGHSH and CDR2 LQKENI. V was pared by 0 bases and J by 8 bases, with 10 bases between. This CDR3 is CASSPPERRGYTF. The CDR3 nucleotides read TGTGCCAGCTCACCACCTGAGCGCCGGGGCTACACCTTC.

V and J are TRBV13 and TRBJ1-2; TRBD1 is a possible D gene (6 bases). Trimming stripped 5 bases from V and 7 bases from J, with 14 bases between. Germline CDR1 and CDR2: PRHDT and FYEKMQ (reference sequence). This CDR3 is built from 13 residues. The CDR3 sequence is CASSVTGGVGYTF. The CDR3 DNA reads as TGTGCCAGCAGCGTGACAGGAGGAGTTGGCTACACCTTC.

The chain employs TRBV12-3 or TRBV12-4 and TRBJ1-2, with a tentative D call TRBD1 (6 bases). The CDR3 extends over 13 amino acids. V lost 11 bases to trimming and J lost 8 bases, with 21 bases between them. CDR3 sequence (DNA): TGTGCCCAGGGCCTGGGGGCCTTAGGGGGCTACACCTTC. This encodes CAQGLGALGGYTF.

V usage is TRBV11-1 and J usage is TRBJ2-2; possibly TRBD1 for D (6 bases). V gave up 5 bases and J gave up 5 bases, with 12 bases separating them. Germline assignment: CDR1 SGHAT and CDR2 FQDESV (reference sequence). CDR3 length: 14 residues. The CDR3 is CASSPYRETGELFF. In DNA, the CDR3 is TGTGCCAGCAGCCCATACAGGGAAACCGGGGAGCTGTTTTTT.

The chain employs TRBV5-1 and TRBJ1-5; 11 bases line up with TRBD1. Trimming took 4 bases from V and 6 from J; bases not matched to a gene: 12. CDR3 length equals 17 residues. The V gene's germline CDR1 is SGHRS and CDR2 YFSETQ. In DNA form, the CDR3 reads TGCGCCAGCAGCCCCGGGACAGGGGGTTCCGGCGGTCAGCCCCAGCATTTT. It translates to CASSPGTGGSGGQPQHF.